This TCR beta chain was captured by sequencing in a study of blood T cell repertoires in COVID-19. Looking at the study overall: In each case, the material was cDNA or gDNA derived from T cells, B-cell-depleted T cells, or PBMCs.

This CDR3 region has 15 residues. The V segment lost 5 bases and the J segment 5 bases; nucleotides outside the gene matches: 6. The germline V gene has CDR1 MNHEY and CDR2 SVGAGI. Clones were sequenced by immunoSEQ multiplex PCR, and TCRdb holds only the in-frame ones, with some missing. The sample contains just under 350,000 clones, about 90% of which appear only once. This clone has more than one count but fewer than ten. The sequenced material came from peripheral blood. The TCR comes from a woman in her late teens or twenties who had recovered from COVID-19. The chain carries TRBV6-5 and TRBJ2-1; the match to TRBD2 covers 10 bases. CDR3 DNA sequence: TGTGCCAGCAGTCCCTGGACTAGCGGCAACAATGAGCAGTTCTTC. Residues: CASSPWTSGNNEQFF.